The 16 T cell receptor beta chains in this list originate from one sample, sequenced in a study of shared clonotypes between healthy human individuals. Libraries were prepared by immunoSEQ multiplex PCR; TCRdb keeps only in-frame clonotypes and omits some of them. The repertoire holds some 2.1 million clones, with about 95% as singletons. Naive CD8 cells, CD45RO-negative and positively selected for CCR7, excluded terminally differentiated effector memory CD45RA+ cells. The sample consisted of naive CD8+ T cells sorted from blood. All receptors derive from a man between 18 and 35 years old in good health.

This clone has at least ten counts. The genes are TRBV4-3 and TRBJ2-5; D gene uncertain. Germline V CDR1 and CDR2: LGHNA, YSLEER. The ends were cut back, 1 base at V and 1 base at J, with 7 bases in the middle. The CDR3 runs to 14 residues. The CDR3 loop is CASSQVLGQETQYF. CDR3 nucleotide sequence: TGCGCCAGCAGCCAAGTTTTAGGCCAAGAGACCCAGTACTTC.

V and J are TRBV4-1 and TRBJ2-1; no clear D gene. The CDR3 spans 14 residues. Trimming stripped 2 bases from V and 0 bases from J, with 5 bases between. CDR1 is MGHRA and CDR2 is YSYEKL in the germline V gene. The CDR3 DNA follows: TGCGCCAGCAGCCAATCGGCCTCCTACAATGAGCAGTTCTTC. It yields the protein CASSQSASYNEQFF.

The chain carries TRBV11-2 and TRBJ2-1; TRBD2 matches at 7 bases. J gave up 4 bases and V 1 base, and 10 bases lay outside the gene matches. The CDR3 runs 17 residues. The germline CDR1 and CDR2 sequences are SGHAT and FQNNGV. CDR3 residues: CASSLVWGGGPYNEQFF. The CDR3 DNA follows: TGTGCCAGCAGCTTAGTTTGGGGGGGAGGACCTTACAATGAGCAGTTCTTC.

This chain's CDR3 is CASRTGPYSNQPQHF. CDR3 coding DNA: TGTGCCAGCCGAACAGGACCATATAGCAATCAGCCCCAGCATTTT. The rearrangement links TRBV6-5 to TRBJ1-5; TRBD1 might be the D (5 bases). Trimming left V 8 bases short and J 0 bases short, with 14 bases between. Per germline, CDR1 MNHEY and CDR2 SVGAGI. This CDR3 spans 15 amino acids.

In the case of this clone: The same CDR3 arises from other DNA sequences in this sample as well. The DNA of the CDR3 is TGTGCCAGCAGTGACCGGCAAGAGACCCAGTACTTC. The encoded protein is CASSDRQETQYF. The rearrangement links TRBV2 to TRBJ2-5, with D unclear. This CDR3 contains 12 residues. The germline gives CDR1 SNHLY, CDR2 FYNNEI. V was pared by 3 bases and J by 2 bases, with 4 bases between.

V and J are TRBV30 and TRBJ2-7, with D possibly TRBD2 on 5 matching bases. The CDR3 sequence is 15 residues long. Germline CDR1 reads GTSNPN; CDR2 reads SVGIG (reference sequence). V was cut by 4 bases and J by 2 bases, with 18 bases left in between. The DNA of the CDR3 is TGTGCCTGGACTGATAGGGTCGGGGTGGCCTACGAGCAGTACTTC. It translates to CAWTDRVGVAYEQYF.

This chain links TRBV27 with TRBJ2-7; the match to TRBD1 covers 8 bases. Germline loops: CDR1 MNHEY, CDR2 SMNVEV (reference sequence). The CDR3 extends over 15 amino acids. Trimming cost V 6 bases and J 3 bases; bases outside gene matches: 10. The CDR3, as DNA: TGTGCCAGCAGCCCACCGGGACAGGAGAACTACGAGCAGTACTTC. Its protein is CASSPPGQENYEQYF.

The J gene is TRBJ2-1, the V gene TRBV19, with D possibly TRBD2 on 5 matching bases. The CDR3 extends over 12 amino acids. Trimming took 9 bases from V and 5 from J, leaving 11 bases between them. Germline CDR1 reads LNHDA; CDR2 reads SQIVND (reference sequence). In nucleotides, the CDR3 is TGTGCCAGCCGGACTGGAAACAATGAGCAGTTCTTC. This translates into CASRTGNNEQFF.

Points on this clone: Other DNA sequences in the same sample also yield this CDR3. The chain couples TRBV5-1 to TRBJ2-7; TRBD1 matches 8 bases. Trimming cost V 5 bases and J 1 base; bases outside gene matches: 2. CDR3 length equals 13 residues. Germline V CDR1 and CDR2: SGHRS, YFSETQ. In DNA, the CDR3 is TGCGCCAGCAGGGGGACAGGTTCCTACGAGCAGTACTTC. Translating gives CASRGTGSYEQYF.

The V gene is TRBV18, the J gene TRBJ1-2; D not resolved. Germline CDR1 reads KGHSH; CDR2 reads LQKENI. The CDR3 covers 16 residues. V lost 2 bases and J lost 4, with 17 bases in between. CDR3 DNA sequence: TGTGCCAGCTCACCAACGTTGGAAGACGCAAGCTATGGCTACACCTTC. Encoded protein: CASSPTLEDASYGYTF.

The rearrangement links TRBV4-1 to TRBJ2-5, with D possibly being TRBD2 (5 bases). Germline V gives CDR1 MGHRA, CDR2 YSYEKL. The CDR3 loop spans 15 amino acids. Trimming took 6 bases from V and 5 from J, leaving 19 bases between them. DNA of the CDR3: TGCGCCAGCAGTGCTCAGTTAGAGGGTTGGGAGACCCAGTACTTC. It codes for CASSAQLEGWETQYF.

The CDR3, as DNA: TGTGCCAGCAGCTTAGCGGTCGCCCAGGGCGAGCAGTACTTC. Its translation: CASSLAVAQGEQYF. The rearrangement links TRBV7-9 to TRBJ2-7, with D possibly TRBD1 on 5 matching bases. Germline V gene lookup returns CDR1 SEHNR and CDR2 FQNEAQ (reference sequence). V lost 0 bases to trimming and J lost 6 bases, with 12 bases between them. CDR3 length: 14 residues.

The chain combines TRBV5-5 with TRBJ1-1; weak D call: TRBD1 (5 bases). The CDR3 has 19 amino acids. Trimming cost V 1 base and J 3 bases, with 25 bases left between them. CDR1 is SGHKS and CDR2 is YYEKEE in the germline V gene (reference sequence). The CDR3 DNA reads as TGTGCCAGCAGCTTGACCTACGGACAAGGGTGGGGAACGCACACTGAAGCTTTCTTT. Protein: CASSLTYGQGWGTHTEAFF.

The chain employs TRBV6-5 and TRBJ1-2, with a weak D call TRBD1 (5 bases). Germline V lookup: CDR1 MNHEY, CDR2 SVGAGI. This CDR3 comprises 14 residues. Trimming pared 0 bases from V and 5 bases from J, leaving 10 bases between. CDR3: CASSYSPRDYGYTF. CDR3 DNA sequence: TGTGCCAGCAGTTACTCGCCCAGGGATTATGGCTACACCTTC.

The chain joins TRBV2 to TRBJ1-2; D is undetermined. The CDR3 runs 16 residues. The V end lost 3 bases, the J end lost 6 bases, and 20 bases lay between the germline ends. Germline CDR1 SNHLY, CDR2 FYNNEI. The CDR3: CASSEVAYPLSDGYTF. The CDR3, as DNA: TGTGCCAGCAGTGAGGTGGCGTACCCCCTCAGCGATGGCTACACCTTC.

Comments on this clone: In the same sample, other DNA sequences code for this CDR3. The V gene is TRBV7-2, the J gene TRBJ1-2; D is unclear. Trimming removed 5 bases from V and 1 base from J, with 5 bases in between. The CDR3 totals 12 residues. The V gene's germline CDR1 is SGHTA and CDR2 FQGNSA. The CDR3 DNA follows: TGTGCCAGCAGCGCCAGTAACTATGGCTACACCTTC. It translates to CASSASNYGYTF.